This is a list of T cell receptor beta chains from one sample in a study of blood T cell repertoires in COVID-19. Repertoires were generated with immunoSEQ multiplex PCR, while TCRdb's copy carries only in-frame clones and drops some. The data contain under 140,000 clones, around four fifths of them singletons. The sequencing input was peripheral blood. Receptor source: a woman aged 60 to 75 with acute or convalescent COVID-19. CDR3s include the opening cysteine and the closing phenylalanine or tryptophan. Fields, in order: CDR3 length, V gene, J gene, D gene, clone size, CDR3 protein, CDR3 DNA. The D gene is left open where the match is weak. Part of the rows lack a size; the others show once, few, many or a class for expanded clones.

cdr3_length: 15; v_call: TRBV28; j_call: TRBJ2-3; d_call: TRBD2; clone_size: NA; cdr3_aa: CASTKPTSVRGTQYF; cdr3_nt: TGTGCCAGCACCAAACCGACTAGCGTTCGTGGTACGCAGTATTTT
cdr3_length: 15; v_call: TRBV28; j_call: TRBJ2-2; d_call: TRBD1; clone_size: NA; cdr3_aa: CASSLGDRGTGELFF; cdr3_nt: TGTGCCAGCAGTTTAGGGGACAGGGGGACCGGGGAGCTGTTTTTT
cdr3_length: 19; v_call: TRBV10-2; j_call: TRBJ2-1; d_call: TRBD2; clone_size: NA; cdr3_aa: CASSESKLAGVFSYNEQFF; cdr3_nt: TGCGCCAGCAGTGAGTCGAAGCTAGCGGGGGTTTTCTCCTACAATGAGCAGTTCTTC
cdr3_length: 13; v_call: TRBV29-1; j_call: TRBJ1-4; d_call: TRBD1; clone_size: NA; cdr3_aa: CSGKTGVGEKLFF; cdr3_nt: TGCAGCGGAAAGACAGGGGTCGGTGAAAAACTGTTTTTT
cdr3_length: 12; v_call: TRBV29-1; j_call: TRBJ2-5; d_call: TRBD2; clone_size: NA; cdr3_aa: CSVGTSGETQYF; cdr3_nt: TGCAGCGTCGGGACTAGCGGAGAGACCCAGTACTTC
cdr3_length: 15; v_call: TRBV2; j_call: TRBJ1-1; d_call: TRBD1; clone_size: NA; cdr3_aa: CASSGIGQGSGVTIF; cdr3_nt: TGTGCCAGCAGTGGGATCGGACAGGGGTCCGGAGTAACGATTTTT
cdr3_length: 19; v_call: TRBV7-9; j_call: TRBJ2-6; d_call: TRBD1; clone_size: NA; cdr3_aa: CASSPLATGGSTGANVLTF; cdr3_nt: TGTGCCAGCAGCCCTCTGGCGACAGGGGGCTCAACTGGGGCCAACGTCCTGACTTTC
cdr3_length: 14; v_call: TRBV6-5; j_call: TRBJ2-7; d_call: TRBD1; clone_size: few; cdr3_aa: CASTSGQGPYEQYF; cdr3_nt: TGTGCCAGCACCTCGGGACAGGGGCCCTACGAGCAGTACTTC
cdr3_length: 15; v_call: TRBV7-7; j_call: TRBJ2-3; d_call: NA; clone_size: few; cdr3_aa: CASSPLLLETDTQYF; cdr3_nt: TGTGCCAGCAGCCCCCTTCTTCTCGAGACAGATACGCAGTATTTT
cdr3_length: 14; v_call: TRBV6-2/TRBV6-3; j_call: TRBJ1-6; d_call: NA; clone_size: NA; cdr3_aa: CASSETGGNSPLHF; cdr3_nt: TGTGCCAGCAGTGAGACAGGAGGTAATTCACCCCTCCACTTT
cdr3_length: 15; v_call: TRBV5-4; j_call: TRBJ1-1; d_call: TRBD1; clone_size: NA; cdr3_aa: CASSLGGTGNTEAFF; cdr3_nt: TGTGCCAGCAGCTTGGGAGGGACAGGGAACACTGAAGCTTTCTTT
cdr3_length: 14; v_call: TRBV18; j_call: TRBJ1-1; d_call: NA; clone_size: NA; cdr3_aa: CASSPPGRGTEAFF; cdr3_nt: TGTGCCAGCTCACCACCCGGCAGGGGCACTGAAGCTTTCTTT
cdr3_length: 15; v_call: TRBV5-1; j_call: TRBJ1-1; d_call: NA; clone_size: once; cdr3_aa: CASSPQQAMNTEAFF; cdr3_nt: TGCGCCAGCAGCCCCCAACAGGCCATGAACACTGAAGCTTTCTTT
cdr3_length: 17; v_call: TRBV30; j_call: TRBJ2-5; d_call: TRBD1; clone_size: NA; cdr3_aa: CAWKGRPGQGSLETQYF; cdr3_nt: TGTGCCTGGAAGGGGCGGCCGGGACAGGGGTCATTAGAGACCCAGTACTTC
cdr3_length: 16; v_call: TRBV9; j_call: TRBJ1-3; d_call: NA; clone_size: NA; cdr3_aa: CASSVDEAFSGNTIYF; cdr3_nt: TGTGCCAGCAGCGTAGACGAAGCCTTCTCTGGAAACACCATATATTTT
cdr3_length: 14; v_call: TRBV9; j_call: TRBJ1-3; d_call: NA; clone_size: NA; cdr3_aa: CASSEWGGSNTIYF; cdr3_nt: TGTGCCAGCAGCGAGTGGGGGGGATCAAACACCATATATTTT
cdr3_length: 15; v_call: TRBV13; j_call: TRBJ1-6; d_call: TRBD1; clone_size: NA; cdr3_aa: CASSTWTGMDSPLHF; cdr3_nt: TGTGCCAGCAGCACCTGGACAGGGATGGATTCACCCCTCCACTTT
cdr3_length: 14; v_call: TRBV15; j_call: TRBJ1-2; d_call: NA; clone_size: NA; cdr3_aa: CATSRDKAGYGYTF; cdr3_nt: TGTGCCACCAGCAGAGATAAAGCGGGATATGGCTACACCTTC
cdr3_length: 16; v_call: TRBV28; j_call: TRBJ1-5; d_call: NA; clone_size: NA; cdr3_aa: CASSPSRLAGGQPQHF; cdr3_nt: TGTGCCAGCAGTCCGTCACGGTTGGCGGGGGGTCAGCCCCAGCATTTT
cdr3_length: 13; v_call: TRBV18; j_call: TRBJ2-7; d_call: NA; clone_size: NA; cdr3_aa: CASSPAGSYEQYF; cdr3_nt: TGTGCCAGCTCACCAGCAGGTTCCTACGAGCAGTACTTC
cdr3_length: 12; v_call: TRBV29-1; j_call: TRBJ1-1; d_call: NA; clone_size: NA; cdr3_aa: CSVQGWNTEAFF; cdr3_nt: TGCAGCGTTCAGGGTTGGAACACTGAAGCTTTCTTT
cdr3_length: 14; v_call: TRBV3-1/TRBV3-2; j_call: TRBJ1-1; d_call: TRBD1; clone_size: NA; cdr3_aa: CASSHFDRETEAFF; cdr3_nt: TGTGCCAGCAGCCATTTCGACAGGGAGACTGAAGCTTTCTTT
cdr3_length: 14; v_call: TRBV7-2; j_call: TRBJ2-1; d_call: TRBD2; clone_size: few; cdr3_aa: CASSYSGGENEQFF; cdr3_nt: TGTGCCAGCAGCTATAGCGGGGGGGAGAATGAGCAGTTCTTC
cdr3_length: 18; v_call: TRBV10-3; j_call: TRBJ1-5; d_call: TRBD1; clone_size: NA; cdr3_aa: CAISEGDTGGRPNQPQHF; cdr3_nt: TGTGCCATCAGTGAGGGCGACACAGGGGGGCGGCCCAATCAGCCCCAGCATTTT
cdr3_length: 15; v_call: TRBV19; j_call: TRBJ1-6; d_call: NA; clone_size: once; cdr3_aa: CASTQGQGRDSPLHF; cdr3_nt: TGTGCCAGTACTCAGGGGCAGGGCCGGGATTCACCCCTCCACTTT
cdr3_length: 13; v_call: TRBV2; j_call: TRBJ1-2; d_call: NA; clone_size: once; cdr3_aa: CASSLARPTVHTF; cdr3_nt: TGTGCCAGCAGCCTGGCGCGACCCACAGTACACACCTTC
cdr3_length: 15; v_call: TRBV24-1; j_call: TRBJ2-3; d_call: TRBD1; clone_size: NA; cdr3_aa: CATSETQGVADTQYF; cdr3_nt: TGTGCCACCAGTGAGACGCAGGGGGTCGCAGATACGCAGTATTTT
cdr3_length: 17; v_call: TRBV11-3; j_call: TRBJ2-7; d_call: TRBD1; clone_size: NA; cdr3_aa: CASSLAPRTGKLYEQYF; cdr3_nt: TGTGCCAGCAGCTTAGCCCCCCGGACAGGGAAACTATACGAGCAGTACTTC
cdr3_length: 12; v_call: TRBV7-9; j_call: TRBJ1-6; d_call: NA; clone_size: NA; cdr3_aa: CASSLGRVALHF; cdr3_nt: TGTGCCAGCAGCTTAGGGAGGGTCGCCCTCCACTTT
cdr3_length: 16; v_call: TRBV30; j_call: TRBJ2-1; d_call: TRBD1; clone_size: NA; cdr3_aa: CAWSVKGAISYNEQFF; cdr3_nt: TGTGCCTGGAGTGTAAAGGGGGCTATTTCCTACAATGAGCAGTTCTTC
cdr3_length: 12; v_call: TRBV6-5; j_call: TRBJ1-2; d_call: TRBD1; clone_size: few; cdr3_aa: CASSRQGDGYTF; cdr3_nt: TGTGCCAGCAGCAGACAGGGCGATGGCTACACCTTC
cdr3_length: 15; v_call: TRBV19; j_call: TRBJ2-2; d_call: NA; clone_size: NA; cdr3_aa: CASSIQGDYTGELFF; cdr3_nt: TGTGCCAGTAGTATCCAGGGCGATTACACCGGGGAGCTGTTTTTT
cdr3_length: 15; v_call: TRBV19; j_call: TRBJ2-5; d_call: TRBD2; clone_size: NA; cdr3_aa: CASSISGLAVETQYF; cdr3_nt: TGTGCCAGTAGTATCTCGGGACTAGCGGTTGAGACCCAGTACTTC